This TCR beta chain is from a study of vaccination effects on CD4 cells after COVID-19. General study findings and limits: Researchers reported few convalescent patients and no early post-infection timepoints in the study. Pronounced clonal contraction occurred in clones induced by infection and by vaccine late after vaccination.

Viral peptide pools were used in the ViraFEST assay to expand antigen-specific CD4+ T cells, and sequencing came afterward. Subsequent to roughly 10 days of culture, CD4+ T cells were isolated. Negative nucleocapsid antibody tests before and after vaccination confirmed no previous SARS-CoV-2 infection. Peptides at about 10 ug/ml and IL-2 at approximately 9.7 IU/ml were added to more than 1.5 million PBMC per well. On day 3 and again on day 7, half the medium was replaced with IL-2 medium. With 2 bases removed from V and 7 bases from J, the gap between germline ends came to 12 bases. CDR1 and CDR2 (germline): SGHTA, FQGNSA. This CDR3 is 14 amino acids long. The table came from immunoSEQ multiplex PCR; TCRdb's copy has only in-frame clones and leaves some out. The table has tens of thousands of clones, approximately 72% seen once. Comments on this clone: The antigen is not known.

The chain joins TRBV7-2 to TRBJ1-5, with TRBD1 as a possible D gene (5 bases). The source material was CD4+ T cells from PBMCs cultured with HCoV-NL63 spike peptides, sampled before COVID-19 vaccination. The TCR originated in a human donor who received a COVID-19 vaccine. The CDR3: CASSLQGDQQPQHF. The DNA for the CDR3 is TGTGCCAGCAGCTTACAGGGCGATCAGCAGCCCCAGCATTTT.